Described below is a single T cell receptor beta chain sequence and its context. Antigen unknown. TCRdb keeps only in-frame clones here, not all; method: immunoSEQ multiplex PCR. The repertoire holds more than 85,000 clones, with approximately 90% as singletons. This entry belongs to a study of cytomegalovirus exposure and HLA in healthy donors. Turning to the study itself: Per a later analysis, the 550 to 850 first-cohort and under 150 validation repertoires shared one platform. Study-level findings and limits: Reported results showed that the classifier diagnosed cytomegalovirus status with high specificity and sensitivity. In vitro assays verified that three CMV-associated chains recognized CMV antigens specifically. Researchers counted some 150 TCR beta chains as cytomegalovirus-associated.

The germline V and J ends were trimmed by 7 bases and 3 bases, with 13 bases remaining between them. This CDR3 contains 13 residues. Germline V gene lookup returns CDR1 MDHEN and CDR2 SYDVKM. Sequencing was done on a sample of PBMCs. The chain combines TRBV28 with TRBJ2-7; a weak D match, TRBD1 (6 bases). This clonotype was sampled from a woman between 18 and 30 years old in good health and CMV-seropositive. The CDR3 region is CASTRKGDYEQYF. CDR3 DNA sequence: TGTGCCAGCACCCGAAAGGGGGACTACGAGCAGTACTTC.